This T cell receptor beta chain derives from a study of PD-L1 blockade in urothelial cancer. This clone came up once. The time point: peripheral blood 6 weeks after treatment start. Some clones are missing from TCRdb's copy, which holds only in-frame ones; the method was immunoSEQ multiplex PCR. The sample carries some 40,000 clones, less than 95% recorded once. The length of the CDR3 is 15 residues. In germline, CDR1 is SGHAT, CDR2 FQNNGV. The V gene end was trimmed by 5 bases and the J gene end by 5 bases; junction bases not matched to a gene: 8. The material was PBMCs, obtained around atezolizumab (anti-PD-L1) treatment. J is TRBJ1-5 and V is TRBV11-2; TRBD1 matches 8 bases. The clonotype comes from a man aged 70-80 years with urothelial cancer. The CDR3 DNA follows: TGTGCCAGCAGCCCCACAGACAGGGGACATCAGCCCCAGCATTTT. Encoded protein: CASSPTDRGHQPQHF.